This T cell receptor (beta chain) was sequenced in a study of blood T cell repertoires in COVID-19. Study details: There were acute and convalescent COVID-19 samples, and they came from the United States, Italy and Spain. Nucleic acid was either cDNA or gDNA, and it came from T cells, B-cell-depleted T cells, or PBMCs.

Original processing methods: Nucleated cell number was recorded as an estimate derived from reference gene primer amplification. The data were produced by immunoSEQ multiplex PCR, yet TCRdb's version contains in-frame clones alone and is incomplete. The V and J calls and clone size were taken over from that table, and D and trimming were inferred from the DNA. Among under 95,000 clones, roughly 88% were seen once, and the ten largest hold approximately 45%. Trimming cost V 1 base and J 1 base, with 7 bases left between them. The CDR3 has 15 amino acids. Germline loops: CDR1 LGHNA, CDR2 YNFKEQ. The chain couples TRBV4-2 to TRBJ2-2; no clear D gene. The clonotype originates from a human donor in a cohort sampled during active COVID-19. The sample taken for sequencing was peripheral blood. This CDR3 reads CASSQVPGNTGELFF. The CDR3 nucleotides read TGTGCCAGCAGCCAAGTACCAGGGAACACCGGGGAGCTGTTTTTT.